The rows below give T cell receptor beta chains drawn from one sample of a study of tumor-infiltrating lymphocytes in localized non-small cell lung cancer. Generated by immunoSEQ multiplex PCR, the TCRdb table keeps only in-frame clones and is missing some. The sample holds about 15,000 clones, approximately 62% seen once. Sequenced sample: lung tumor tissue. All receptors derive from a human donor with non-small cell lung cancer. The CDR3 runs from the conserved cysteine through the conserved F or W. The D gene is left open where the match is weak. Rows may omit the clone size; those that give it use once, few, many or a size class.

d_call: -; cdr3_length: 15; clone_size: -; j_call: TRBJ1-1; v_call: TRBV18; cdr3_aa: CASSPPVRRDTEAFF; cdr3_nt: TGTGCCAGCTCACCACCGGTCAGGAGGGATACTGAAGCTTTCTTT
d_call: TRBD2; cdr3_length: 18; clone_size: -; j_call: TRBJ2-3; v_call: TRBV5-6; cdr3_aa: CASSSTGTSGRAYDTQYF; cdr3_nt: TGTGCCAGCAGCAGCACCGGGACTAGCGGGAGGGCCTATGATACGCAGTATTTT
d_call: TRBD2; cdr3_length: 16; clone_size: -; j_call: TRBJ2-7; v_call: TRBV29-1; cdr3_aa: CSVEGTSGSLGLEQYF; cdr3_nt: TGCAGCGTTGAGGGTACTAGCGGGAGCCTTGGTTTGGAGCAGTACTTC
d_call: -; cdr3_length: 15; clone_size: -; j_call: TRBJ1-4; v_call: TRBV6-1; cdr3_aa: CASSGLVGLNEKLFF; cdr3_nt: TGTGCCAGCAGTGGATTGGTGGGCCTTAATGAAAAACTGTTTTTT
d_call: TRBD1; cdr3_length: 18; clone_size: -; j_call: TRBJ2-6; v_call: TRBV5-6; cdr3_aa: CASRQGADPWSGANVLTF; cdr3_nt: TGTGCCAGCAGGCAGGGGGCGGATCCGTGGTCTGGGGCCAACGTCCTGACTTTC
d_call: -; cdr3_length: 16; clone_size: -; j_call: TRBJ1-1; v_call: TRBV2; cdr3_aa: CASSQPEGGLYTEAFF; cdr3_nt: TGTGCCAGCAGTCAACCGGAGGGGGGCCTGTACACTGAAGCTTTCTTT
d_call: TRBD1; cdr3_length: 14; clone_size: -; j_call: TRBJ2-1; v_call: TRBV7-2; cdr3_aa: CASSQPGQGNEQFF; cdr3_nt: TGTGCCAGCAGCCAACCGGGACAGGGGAATGAGCAGTTCTTC
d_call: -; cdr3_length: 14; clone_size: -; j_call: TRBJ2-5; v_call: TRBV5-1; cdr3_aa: CASSLLPMLETQYF; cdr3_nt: TGCGCCAGCAGCTTGCTCCCGATGTTAGAGACCCAGTACTTC
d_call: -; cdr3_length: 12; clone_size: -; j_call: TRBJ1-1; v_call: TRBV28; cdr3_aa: CASSKRPPEAFF; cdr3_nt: TGTGCCAGCAGTAAACGGCCCCCTGAAGCTTTCTTT
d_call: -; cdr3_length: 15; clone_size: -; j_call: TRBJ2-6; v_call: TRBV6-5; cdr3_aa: CASSYLVTGANVLTF; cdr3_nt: TGTGCCAGCAGTTACTTGGTTACTGGGGCCAACGTCCTGACTTTC
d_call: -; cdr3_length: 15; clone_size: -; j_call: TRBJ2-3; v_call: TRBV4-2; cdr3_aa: CASRGPGVGTDTQYF; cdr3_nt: TGTGCCAGCAGAGGACCAGGGGTAGGCACAGATACGCAGTATTTT
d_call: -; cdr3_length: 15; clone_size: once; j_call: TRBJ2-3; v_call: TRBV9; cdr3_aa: CASSVDLGSADTQYF; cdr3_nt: TGTGCCAGCAGCGTAGATTTAGGAAGTGCAGATACGCAGTATTTT
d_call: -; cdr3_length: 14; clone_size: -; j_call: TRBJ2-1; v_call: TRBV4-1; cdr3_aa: CASSPSGAGNEQFF; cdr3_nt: TGCGCCAGCAGCCCAAGCGGAGCGGGCAATGAGCAGTTCTTC
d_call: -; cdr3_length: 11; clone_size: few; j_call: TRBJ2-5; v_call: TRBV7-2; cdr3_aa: CASSLMETQYF; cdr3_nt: TGTGCCAGCAGCTTAATGGAGACCCAGTACTTC
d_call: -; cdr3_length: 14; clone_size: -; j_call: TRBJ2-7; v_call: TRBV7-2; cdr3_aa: CASSLDTYSYEQYF; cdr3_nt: TGTGCCAGCAGCTTAGACACTTACTCCTACGAGCAGTACTTC
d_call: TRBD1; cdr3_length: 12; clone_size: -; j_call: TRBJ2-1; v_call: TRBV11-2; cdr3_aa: CASSKDRDEQFF; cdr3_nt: TGTGCCAGCAGCAAGGACAGGGATGAGCAGTTCTTC
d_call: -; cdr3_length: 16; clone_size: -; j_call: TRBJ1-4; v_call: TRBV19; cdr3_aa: CASGRSPGGPNEKLFF; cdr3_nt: TGTGCCAGCGGAAGATCGCCCGGCGGACCTAATGAAAAACTGTTTTTT
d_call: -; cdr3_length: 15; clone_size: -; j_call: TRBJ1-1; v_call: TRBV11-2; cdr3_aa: CASSVLRTANTEAFF; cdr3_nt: TGTGCCAGCAGCGTACTTAGGACAGCGAACACTGAAGCTTTCTTT
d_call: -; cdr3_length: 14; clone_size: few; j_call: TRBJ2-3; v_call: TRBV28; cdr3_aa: CASSFQGTTDTQYF; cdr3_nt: TGTGCCAGCAGCTTCCAGGGTACCACAGATACGCAGTATTTT
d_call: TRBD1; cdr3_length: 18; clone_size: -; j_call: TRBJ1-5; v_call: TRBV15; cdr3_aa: CATSRDPGDRGGNQPQHF; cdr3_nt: TGTGCCACCAGCAGAGATCCGGGGGACAGGGGAGGCAATCAGCCCCAGCATTTT
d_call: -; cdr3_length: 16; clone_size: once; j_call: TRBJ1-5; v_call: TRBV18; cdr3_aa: CASSPWSQLNNQPQHF; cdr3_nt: TGTGCCAGCTCACCATGGTCACAGCTGAACAATCAGCCCCAGCATTTT
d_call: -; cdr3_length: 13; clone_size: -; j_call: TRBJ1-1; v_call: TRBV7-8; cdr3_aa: CASSLALQGGAFF; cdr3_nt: TGTGCCAGCAGCTTAGCGCTTCAGGGAGGCGCTTTCTTT